This TCR beta chain is from a study of Ad26.COV2.S vaccination and SARS-CoV-2 variants. Study-level background: Once or twice, 56 days apart, Ad26.COV2.S was delivered intramuscularly.

Documented treatment: roughly 19 received Ad26.COV2.S at low or high dose, single or two shots; 5 received placebo; per-sample allocation not given. Samples analyzed were those drawn on day 63 after the first vaccine or placebo injection. Vaccine was an Ad26 vector expressing Wuhan-strain SARS-CoV-2 spike. The method was immunoSEQ multiplex PCR; TCRdb's version includes in-frame clones alone and lacks a portion of them. The sample lists 300,000 to 350,000 clones, about 86% occurring once. Broader study findings: Vaccinated individuals (as opposed to placebo recipients) had higher spike-specific TCR breadth. TCR breadth and depth estimates may have understated total T cell responses.

For this clone: Its antigen is not identified.

Germline V lookup: CDR1 LGHDT, CDR2 YNNKEL (reference sequence). V was pared by 2 bases and J by 6 bases, with 6 bases of the junction left unmatched. The CDR3 contains 15 residues. The origin of this receptor is a person between 18 and 65 years old who received the Ad26.COV2.S COVID-19 vaccine or a placebo. Sequenced here: peripheral blood, sampled in a trial of Ad26.COV2.S vaccine versus placebo. The V gene is TRBV3-1 (or the pseudogene TRBV3-2), the J gene TRBJ2-1, with 8 positions matching TRBD1. The CDR3, as DNA: TGTGCCAGCAGCCAACACAGGGGGATGGGCAATGAGCAGTTCTTC. Translated: CASSQHRGMGNEQFF.